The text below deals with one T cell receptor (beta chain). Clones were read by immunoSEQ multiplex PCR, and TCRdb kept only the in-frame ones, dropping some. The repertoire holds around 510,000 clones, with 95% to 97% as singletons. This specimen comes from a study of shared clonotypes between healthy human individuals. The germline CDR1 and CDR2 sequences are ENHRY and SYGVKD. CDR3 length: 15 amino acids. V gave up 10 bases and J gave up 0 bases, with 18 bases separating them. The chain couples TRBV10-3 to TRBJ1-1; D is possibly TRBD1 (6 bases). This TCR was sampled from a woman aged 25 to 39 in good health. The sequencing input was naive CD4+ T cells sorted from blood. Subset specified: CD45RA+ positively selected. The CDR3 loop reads CATLRGPTLNTEAFF. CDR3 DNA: TGTGCCACCCTCAGGGGCCCGACCCTGAACACTGAAGCTTTCTTT.